The present TCR beta chain was sequenced within a study of shared clonotypes between healthy human individuals. In the study overall: Aged between 18 and 49, the donors were two women and three men. Findings and caveats of the study: The genetic and exposure-history diversity represented was limited by few donors.

The junction had 5 bases not matched to a gene; V was cut back by 8 bases and J by 5 bases. CDR3 length: 12 residues. In germline, CDR1 is MNHEY, CDR2 SMNVEV (reference sequence). On this clone: As yet, its antigen is unknown.

Study donors comprised healthy, HIV-negative adults devoid of recent acute infection or vaccination. The team ran DNA from unsorted PBMCs on ten immunoSEQ deep assay plates for sequencing. Profiled with immunoSEQ multiplex PCR; TCRdb holds only in-frame clones, not every one. The table has roughly 500,000 clones, about four fifths seen once; the top ten hold roughly 13%. The chain links TRBV27 to TRBJ2-7, with 8 nucleotides matching TRBD1. The sample taken for sequencing was PBMCs. The sequence was collected from a woman in her thirties or forties in good health. Some clones in this sample may be carry-over from other donors' samples. CDR3 nucleotide sequence: TGTGCCAGCCCGGGACAGGACCACGAGCAGTACTTC. It is translated as CASPGQDHEQYF.